The rows below give T cell receptor beta chains drawn from one sample of a study of T cells in Graves' hyperthyroidism and ophthalmopathy. Each CDR3 protein gets one entry after TCRdb re-called the multiplex PCR reads with MiXCR. This table holds roughly 280,000 distinct CDR3 sequences, about 20% found once. Material: blood. The receptors originated from a man aged 25 to 45 with Graves' ophthalmopathy. CDR3s include the opening cysteine and the closing phenylalanine or tryptophan. D genes are given only for firm matches.

d_call j_call v_call cdr3_aa
TRBD2 TRBJ2-1 TRBV4-1 CASSLSGPSSYNEQFF
. TRBJ1-1 TRBV28 CASSLVVSVAENTEAFF
. TRBJ2-2 TRBV29-1 CSVDMGTGELFF
TRBD1 TRBJ1-2 TRBV30 CACRDRGRDGYTF
. TRBJ2-1 TRBV30 CAWDGGRMNEQFF
TRBD1 TRBJ1-1 TRBV11-3 CASSSGTGRMNTEAFF
. TRBJ2-4 TRBV12-3/TRBV12-4 CASIHRELAKNIQYF
TRBD1 TRBJ2-4 TRBV29-1 CSVPTGVGNIQYF
TRBD1 TRBJ1-2 TRBV11-2 CASSLRQGGEGYTF
. TRBJ2-7 TRBV7-3 CASSFGFGYEQYF
TRBD1 TRBJ1-4 TRBV20-1 CSANPTGTGDKLFF
. TRBJ1-2 TRBV27 CASGENIYGYTF
TRBD1 TRBJ2-2 TRBV19 CASKGQGTGELFF
. TRBJ2-1 TRBV5-1 CASSQDRLGSYNEQFF
TRBD2 TRBJ2-7 TRBV5-1 CASSLVAGVTVEQYF
. TRBJ2-1 TRBV7-3 CASSLTPGSYNEQFF
TRBD1 TRBJ1-4 TRBV7-8 CASSDVGDRERGKLFF
TRBD2 TRBJ2-1 TRBV20-1 CSAAGLAESSYNEQFF
. TRBJ1-6 TRBV19 CATRQDNSPLHF
TRBD1 TRBJ1-1 TRBV10-3 CAINTQGADTEAFF
TRBD1 TRBJ1-3 TRBV30 CAWSVDRAGNTIYF
. TRBJ2-4 TRBV29-1 CSVVGPGAKNIQYF
TRBD1 TRBJ1-1 TRBV6-1 CASRSDRGDYTEAFF
. TRBJ2-1 TRBV12-5 CASGFPLAANEQFF
. TRBJ1-2 TRBV29-1 CSVEKSGYYGYTF
. TRBJ1-5 TRBV30 CAWSPQLDQPQHF
TRBD1 TRBJ2-5 TRBV7-6 CASSLQTGTETQYF
TRBD1 TRBJ1-1 TRBV5-1 CASSLLQGTEAFF
TRBD1 TRBJ1-3 TRBV20-1 CSARNRGGNTIYF
TRBD1 TRBJ2-6 TRBV4-2 CASSLMGQGRSGANVLTF
. TRBJ2-2 TRBV5-1 CASSISLEGAIGELFF
TRBD1 TRBJ2-7 TRBV9 CASSYTGGYDEQYF
. TRBJ1-1 TRBV28 CASSLAGNGDYTEAFF
TRBD1 TRBJ1-5 TRBV6-1 CASSDRANQPQHF
TRBD1 TRBJ1-6 TRBV20-1 CSANRGTVEGERLHF
. TRBJ2-4 TRBV20-1 CSAREGLGPLAKNIQYF
. TRBJ1-5 TRBV7-2 CASSTQRGVAQPQHF
. TRBJ2-7 TRBV2 CASSPADTYEQYF
. TRBJ2-3 TRBV27 CASSLGRTDTQYF
. TRBJ2-2 TRBV5-1 CASSLIPGADTGELFF
. TRBJ1-1 TRBV7-9 CASSYPGPNTEAFF
. TRBJ2-1 TRBV12-3/TRBV12-4 CASSLRSGEYNEQFF
TRBD2 TRBJ2-1 TRBV3-1 CASSQASSGIYEQFF
. TRBJ2-1 TRBV7-7 CASSPETGRVWDEQFF
. TRBJ2-1 TRBV5-1 CASSPEQFF
. TRBJ1-1 TRBV9 CASSSLPTNTEAFF
TRBD1 TRBJ2-4 TRBV28 CASSPGTGTAKNIQYF
TRBD2 TRBJ2-1 TRBV7-3 CASSISGRAANEQFF
. TRBJ2-1 TRBV11-2 CASSLGRGHYNEQFF